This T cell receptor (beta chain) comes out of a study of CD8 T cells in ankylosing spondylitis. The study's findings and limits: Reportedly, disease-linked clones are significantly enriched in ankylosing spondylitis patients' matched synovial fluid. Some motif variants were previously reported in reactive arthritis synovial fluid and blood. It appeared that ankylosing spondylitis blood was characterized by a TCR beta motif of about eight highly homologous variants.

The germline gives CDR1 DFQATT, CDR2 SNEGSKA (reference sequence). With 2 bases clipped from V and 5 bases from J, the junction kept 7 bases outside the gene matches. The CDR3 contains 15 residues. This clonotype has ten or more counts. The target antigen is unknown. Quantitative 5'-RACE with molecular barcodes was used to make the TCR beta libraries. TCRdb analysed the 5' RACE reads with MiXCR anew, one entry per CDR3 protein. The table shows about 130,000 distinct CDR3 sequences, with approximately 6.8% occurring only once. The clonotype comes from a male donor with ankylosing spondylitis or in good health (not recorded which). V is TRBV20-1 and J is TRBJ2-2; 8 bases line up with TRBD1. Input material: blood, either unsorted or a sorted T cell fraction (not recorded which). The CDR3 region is CSARNGQGRTGELFF. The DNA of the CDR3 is TGCAGTGCTAGAAATGGACAGGGCCGGACCGGGGAGCTGTTTTTT.